The 18 T cell receptor beta chains presented below share a single source sample, sequenced in a study of T cells after yellow fever vaccination. MiXCR, run by TCRdb on the 5' RACE reads, gives a single entry per CDR3 protein. The sample carries hundreds of thousands of distinct CDR3 sequences, around an eighth recorded once. Specimen: PBMCs, collected on the day of the yellow fever booster vaccination. The receptors come from a man aged 30-40 years who received the YFV17D yellow fever vaccine.

The chain has TRBV4-3 and TRBJ2-7; 7 bases agree with TRBD1. Germline CDR1 LGHNA, CDR2 YSLEER. With V trimmed by 4 bases and J by 1 base, 4 bases remained unmatched. This CDR3 spans 14 amino acids. For the CDR3, the DNA is TGCGCCAGCAGCCCGGGACAGCAATCCTACGAGCAGTACTTC. Amino acid sequence: CASSPGQQSYEQYF.

The sample holds a few counts of this clonotype. An end of the junction does not agree with germline; a read error may underlie this. The genes are TRBV20-1 and TRBJ1-2; tentatively, D is TRBD1 (5 bases). Germline CDR1 reads DFQATT; CDR2 reads SNEGSKA (reference sequence). The CDR3 extends over 12 amino acids. The DNA of the CDR3 is TGCAGTGGTAGACAGCCCGACTATGGCTACACCTTC. It codes for CSGRQPDYGYTF.

This clonotype was observed a handful of times. The J gene is TRBJ1-5, the V gene TRBV7-2, with 9 nucleotides matching TRBD1. CDR3 length: 14 residues. The germline gives CDR1 SGHTA, CDR2 FQGNSA. The junction had 4 bases not matched to a gene; V was cut back by 5 bases and J by 5 bases. The CDR3 here is CASSARQGDQPQHF. CDR3 nucleotide sequence: TGTGCCAGCAGCGCACGACAGGGGGATCAGCCCCAGCATTTT.

This clonotype has just a few counts. The chain is built from TRBV6-2 or TRBV6-3 and TRBJ2-5; D is possibly TRBD2 (5 bases). Between the trimmed V and J ends, which lost 5 bases and 5 bases, there was a span of 18 bases. The CDR3 has 15 residues. The germline V gene encodes CDR1 MNHEY and CDR2 SVGEGT. The CDR3 sequence: CASSRAGIRAETQYF. The CDR3 DNA reads as TGTGCCAGCAGTCGCGCCGGGATTCGGGCGGAGACCCAGTACTTC.

This clonotype was recorded many times. V is TRBV20-1 and J is TRBJ2-3; a possible D gene is TRBD2 (6 bases). The germline V gene has CDR1 DFQATT and CDR2 SNEGSKA (reference sequence). The length of the CDR3 is 14 residues. V was clipped by 3 bases and J by 3 bases, with 13 bases between them. The DNA of the CDR3 is TGCAGTGCTAGCCGGGGACTGAGTACAGATACGCAGTATTTT. Its translation: CSASRGLSTDTQYF.

This chain connects TRBV6-2 or TRBV6-3 to TRBJ2-2; tentative D call: TRBD2 (5 bases). The CDR3 loop spans 13 amino acids. CDR1 and CDR2 from the germline V gene are MNHEY and SVGEGT. The V end lost 7 bases, the J end lost 8 bases, and 14 bases lay between the germline ends. The CDR3 sequence is CASTSYSGGELFF. CDR3 nucleotides: TGTGCCAGCACCTCGTACTCGGGGGGGGAGCTGTTTTTT.

The CDR3 here is CASSLNIGGNQPQHF. Here the CDR3 DNA reads TGTGCCAGCAGCTTGAATATCGGTGGCAATCAGCCCCAGCATTTT. J is TRBJ1-5 and V is TRBV5-6; no reliable D call. The CDR3 extends over 15 amino acids. The ends were cut back, 1 base at V and 2 bases at J, with 10 bases in the middle. CDR1 is SGHDT, CDR2 YYEEEE, per germline.

Only a few counts were recorded for this clonotype. The DNA of the CDR3 is TGTGCCACCAGTGATTTGTCTGCGAATGAGCAGTTCTTC. It encodes CATSDLSANEQFF. The genes are TRBV24-1 and TRBJ2-1; D call uncertain. This CDR3 has 13 amino acids. V was shortened by 0 bases and J by 7 bases, with 6 bases between the two germline ends. Germline assignment: CDR1 KGHDR and CDR2 SFDVKD.

The chain employs TRBV20-1 and TRBJ2-1; TRBD2 agrees at 8 bases. V trimming: 6 bases; J trimming: 6 bases; junction bases outside the gene matches: 10. Per the germline V gene, CDR1 is DFQATT and CDR2 is SNEGSKA (reference sequence). This CDR3 has 14 residues. The DNA of the CDR3 is TGCAGTGCAACCCCGGGACTAGGCCTCAATGAGCAGTTCTTC. It specifies CSATPGLGLNEQFF.

This clonotype was counted only a few times. The rearrangement links TRBV12-3 or TRBV12-4 to TRBJ1-3, with D tentatively TRBD1 (5 bases). This CDR3 contains 17 residues. V shed 6 bases and J shed 0 bases, with 18 bases lying between them. The CDR3 DNA sequence: TGTGCCAGCAGCCGCAGAGGGGTGGCGGTCTCTGGAAACACCATATATTTT. This translates into CASSRRGVAVSGNTIYF.

V gene TRBV12-3 or TRBV12-4 combines with J gene TRBJ1-2, with 8 positions matching TRBD1. There are 13 residues in the CDR3. DNA for the CDR3: TGTGCGACAGGGGATATTGCTAACTATGGCTACACCTTC. This encodes CATGDIANYGYTF.

This sequence joins TRBV3-1 and TRBJ2-3, with D tentatively TRBD1 or TRBD2 (5 bases each). Germline V CDR1 and CDR2: LGHDT, YNNKEL (reference sequence). The germline V and J ends were trimmed by 1 base and 5 bases, with 13 bases remaining between them. The CDR3 covers 15 residues. This chain's CDR3 is CASSQGEGHGDTQYF. The DNA of the CDR3 is TGTGCCAGCAGCCAAGGTGAGGGGCATGGAGATACGCAGTATTTT.

The gene calls are TRBV11-2 and TRBJ2-1; D perhaps matches TRBD2 (6 bases). V lost 5 bases to trimming and J lost 2 bases, with 13 bases between them. CDR3 size: 15 residues. Per the germline V gene, CDR1 is SGHAT and CDR2 is FQNNGV. CDR3 nucleotide sequence: TGTGCCAGCAGCGGCCGGGAGCGGCCCTACAATGAGCAGTTCTTC. Translated, it gives CASSGRERPYNEQFF.

CDR3 coding DNA: TGCAGTGCTAGAGAGGGGACAGGTTACAATGAGCAGTTCTTC. Encoded protein: CSAREGTGYNEQFF. The chain couples TRBV20-1 to TRBJ2-1, with 8 bases fitting TRBD1. V dropped 0 bases and J dropped 4; count of bases not matched to a gene: 2. From germline, CDR1 is DFQATT and CDR2 SNEGSKA (reference sequence). This CDR3 comprises 14 residues.

The chain links TRBV20-1 to TRBJ2-1; D is tentatively TRBD1 or TRBD2 (5 bases each). Germline assignment: CDR1 DFQATT and CDR2 SNEGSKA (reference sequence). Between the trimmed V and J ends, which lost 0 bases and 4 bases, there was a span of 19 bases. This CDR3 is built from 17 residues. The CDR3 here is CSARDTGPWGEYNEQFF. DNA for the CDR3: TGCAGTGCTAGAGATACGGGGCCTTGGGGAGAGTACAATGAGCAGTTCTTC.

This clonotype has a handful of counts. The gene calls are TRBV29-1 and TRBJ2-5, with TRBD1 identical over 9 bases. The CDR3 runs 14 residues. V was pared by 6 bases and J by 5 bases, with 10 bases of the junction left unmatched. Per germline, CDR1 SQVTM and CDR2 ANQGSEA. CDR3 sequence reads: CSVRPGQGSETQYF. In nucleotides, the CDR3 is TGCAGCGTCAGACCGGGACAGGGCTCCGAGACCCAGTACTTC.

This clonotype was observed many times. The chain joins TRBV29-1 to TRBJ1-6, with unresolved D. V gave up 8 bases and J gave up 10 bases, with 21 bases separating them. Germline CDR1 SQVTM, CDR2 ANQGSEA. CDR3 size: 14 residues. CDR3 residues: CSPLGYLPRSPLHF. The CDR3 DNA follows: TGCAGCCCCCTCGGTTACCTCCCTCGGTCACCCCTCCACTTT. The variable domain in full, with the rest retrieved from reference TRBV29-1 and TRBJ1-6, is SAVISQKPSRDICQRGTSLTIQCQVDSQVTMMFWYRQQPGQSLTLIATANQGSEATYESGFVIDKFPISRPNLTFSTLTVSNMSPEDSSIYLCSPLGYLPRSPLHFGNGTRLTVT.

The chain couples TRBV7-9 to TRBJ2-5; TRBD2 aligns across 14 bases. Germline assignment: CDR1 SEHNR and CDR2 FQNEAQ (reference sequence). This CDR3 comprises 17 residues. V shed 1 base and J 5 bases; nucleotides not matched to a gene: 6. The CDR3 loop is CASSLGLAGGPEETQYF. The DNA of the CDR3 is TGTGCCAGCAGCTTAGGACTAGCGGGAGGGCCGGAGGAGACCCAGTACTTC.